Following are 28 T cell receptor beta chains from one sample sequenced in a study of blood T cell repertoires in COVID-19. Repertoires were generated with immunoSEQ multiplex PCR, while TCRdb's copy carries only in-frame clones and drops some. This table holds about 80,000 clones, approximately 79% found once. Sequenced sample: peripheral blood. The receptors here all came from a man in his 70s with active or convalescent COVID-19.

The chain is built from TRBV5-1 and TRBJ1-4, with TRBD1 as a possible D gene (5 bases). V dropped 0 bases and J dropped 4 bases, with 7 bases sitting between them. The germline gives CDR1 SGHRS, CDR2 YFSETQ. This CDR3 region has 14 residues. The CDR3 bases are TGCGCCAGCAGCTTGGGCGACAGTAATGAAAAACTGTTTTTT. This encodes CASSLGDSNEKLFF.

The chain employs TRBV28 and TRBJ1-4; unclear D gene. Trimming left V 5 bases short and J 1 base short, with 14 bases between. The CDR3 is 16 amino acids. Germline assignment: CDR1 MDHEN and CDR2 SYDVKM. The CDR3 bases are TGTGCCAGCAGTCCCAATTTCCAGCGAACTAATGAAAAACTGTTTTTT. The encoded protein is CASSPNFQRTNEKLFF. Complete variable domain (other parts from reference TRBV28 and TRBJ1-4): DVKVTQSSRYLVKRTGEKVFLECVQDMDHENMFWYRQDPGLGLRLIYFSYDVKMKEKGDIPEGYSVSREKKERFSLILESASTNQTSMYLCASSPNFQRTNEKLFFGSGTQLSVL.

The V call is TRBV19, the J call TRBJ1-5; D gene uncertain. The V gene's germline CDR1 is LNHDA and CDR2 SQIVND (reference sequence). V shed 7 bases and J shed 6 bases, with 13 bases lying between them. The CDR3 contains 13 residues. CDR3 DNA: TGTGCCAGTACCCAACAATCTCGTCAGCCCCAGCATTTT. It encodes CASTQQSRQPQHF.

This chain connects TRBV6-1 to TRBJ1-5; D unresolved. Germline CDR1 reads MNHNS; CDR2 reads SASEGT. The CDR3 totals 16 residues. Trimming cost V 0 bases and J 3 bases, with 12 bases left between them. CDR3 DNA: TGTGCCAGCAGTGAAGCGCTGGCTACTATCAATCAGCCCCAGCATTTT. This sequence encodes CASSEALATINQPQHF.

The rearrangement links TRBV4-2 to TRBJ2-7; TRBD1 might be the D (6 bases). The CDR3 runs to 16 residues. Germline lookup yields CDR1 LGHNA and CDR2 YNFKEQ. Trimming pared 0 bases from V and 6 bases from J, leaving 18 bases between. CDR3: CASSQEPSGGRGEQYF. CDR3 in DNA: TGTGCCAGCAGCCAAGAGCCCTCTGGGGGCCGCGGCGAGCAGTACTTC.

This sequence joins TRBV5-1 and TRBJ1-4, with a weak D call TRBD1 (5 bases). This CDR3 has 14 residues. CDR1 is SGHRS and CDR2 is YFSETQ in the germline V gene. Trimming shortened V by 4 bases and J by 3 bases, and 10 bases separated the two germline ends. The CDR3 loop reads CASSLGGANEKLFF. Written as DNA, the CDR3 is TGCGCCAGCAGCCTGGGGGGGGCTAATGAAAAACTGTTTTTT.

Only one count was recorded for this clone. The chain links TRBV9 to TRBJ2-3; tentatively, D is TRBD1 (6 bases). Germline lookup yields CDR1 SGDLS and CDR2 YYNGEE. CDR3 length equals 12 residues. V was pared by 5 bases and J by 3 bases, with 7 bases between. The CDR3 protein is CASRGATDTQYF. In DNA, the CDR3 is TGTGCCAGCAGGGGGGCGACAGATACGCAGTATTTT.

This rearrangement joins TRBV19 to TRBJ1-5; D is ambiguous. This CDR3 comprises 15 residues. Deletions cut 10 bases from V and 0 bases from J, with 16 bases between. Germline V gives CDR1 LNHDA, CDR2 SQIVND (reference sequence). Here the CDR3 reads CATGGLDASNQPQHF. DNA for the CDR3: TGTGCCACTGGAGGGTTAGACGCTAGCAATCAGCCCCAGCATTTT.

The chain joins TRBV28 to TRBJ2-1; 12 bases fit TRBD2. V lost 4 bases, J lost 1 base, and 8 bases stayed unmatched. This CDR3 spans 18 amino acids. Germline V gene lookup returns CDR1 MDHEN and CDR2 SYDVKM. CDR3 DNA sequence: TGTGCCAGCAGTTCCTTGCTAGCGGGGGGGTTGTCCTACAATGAGCAGTTCTTC. This codes for CASSSLLAGGLSYNEQFF.

This clone was counted once. The CDR3 nucleotides are TGTGCCAGCAGCCCCTACCTTGACAGGAGCACCGGGGAGCTGTTTTTT. Translated, it gives CASSPYLDRSTGELFF. The V and J genes are TRBV7-2 and TRBJ2-2; possible D gene TRBD1, 6 bases. This CDR3 is built from 16 residues. V dropped 5 bases and J dropped 4 bases, with 17 bases sitting between them. Germline CDR1 and CDR2: SGHTA and FQGNSA.

The chain recombines TRBV5-1 with TRBJ2-5, with 8 positions matching TRBD1. This CDR3 comprises 13 residues. Germline-derived CDR1 and CDR2 are SGHRS and YFSETQ. Germline trimming cut 4 bases from V and 5 bases from J; bases unmatched to any gene: 4. The CDR3 is CASSGQGRETQYF. CDR3 coding DNA: TGCGCCAGCAGCGGACAGGGTAGGGAGACCCAGTACTTC.

The rearrangement joins TRBV6-6 to TRBJ1-5; tentatively, D is TRBD1 (6 bases). V gave up 7 bases and J gave up 5 bases, with 18 bases separating them. CDR1 MNHNY and CDR2 SVGAGI come from the germline V gene (reference sequence). The CDR3 length is 15 residues. The CDR3 DNA is TGTGCCAGCATGGGGCAGCGGACAGTTGATCAGCCCCAGCATTTT. Translation gives CASMGQRTVDQPQHF.

This clone was found once. The chain combines TRBV5-1 with TRBJ2-3; no firm D call. Germline V gives CDR1 SGHRS, CDR2 YFSETQ. Trimming cost V 4 bases and J 0 bases, with 6 bases left between them. The CDR3 consists of 13 residues. The DNA of the CDR3 is TGCGCCAGCAGCGTCTTCAGCACAGATACGCAGTATTTT. This gives the protein CASSVFSTDTQYF.

The V call is TRBV24-1, the J call TRBJ2-1; 10 bases are shared with TRBD2. Germline V gene sequence: CDR1 KGHDR, CDR2 SFDVKD. The CDR3 runs to 15 residues. V lost 4 bases and J lost 2; bases outside the gene matches: 1. This chain's CDR3 is CATSETSGPYNEQFF. The CDR3 region has the DNA TGTGCCACCAGTGAGACTAGCGGGCCCTACAATGAGCAGTTCTTC.

The V call is TRBV6-1, the J call TRBJ2-3; TRBD1 matches 8 bases. Trimming cost V 2 bases and J 8 bases; bases outside gene matches: 6. The CDR3 runs 14 residues. Germline CDR1 reads MNHNS; CDR2 reads SASEGT. The CDR3 region has the DNA TGTGCCAGCAGTGAAACGACAGGGGCGACTACGCAGTATTTT. Its protein product is CASSETTGATTQYF.

The chain recombines TRBV5-5 with TRBJ1-3; the D is unclear. Trimming pared 4 bases from V and 0 bases from J, leaving 11 bases between. The CDR3 length is 15 residues. Germline V lookup: CDR1 SGHKS, CDR2 YYEKEE (reference sequence). In DNA form, the CDR3 reads TGTGCCAGCAGCCGATCAGGCATCTCTGGAAACACCATATATTTT. Translation gives CASSRSGISGNTIYF.

The chain links TRBV24-1 to TRBJ1-2; TRBD1 is a possible D gene (5 bases). The ends were cut back, 4 bases at V and 3 bases at J, with 8 bases in the middle. The germline gives CDR1 KGHDR, CDR2 SFDVKD. The CDR3 is 13 residues long. Written as DNA, the CDR3 is TGTGCCACCAGTGACAGGGCCCACTATGGCTACACCTTC. Translating gives CATSDRAHYGYTF.

The CDR3 reads CASSREGNQPQHF. Here the CDR3 DNA reads TGTGCCAGCAGCCGTGAGGGCAATCAGCCCCAGCATTTT. The chain employs TRBV2 and TRBJ1-5; no definite D call. V lost 6 bases and J lost 2, with 8 bases in between. The CDR3 length is 13 residues. The germline V gene encodes CDR1 SNHLY and CDR2 FYNNEI.

The genes are TRBV7-2 and TRBJ2-5; D remains unclear. CDR1 and CDR2 (germline): SGHTA, FQGNSA. V lost 10 bases to trimming and J lost 5 bases, with 11 bases between them. The CDR3 has 11 residues. The DNA of the CDR3 is TGTGCCACCTCCCTTCGGGAGACCCAGTACTTC. Translating it yields CATSLRETQYF.

The J gene is TRBJ2-5, the V gene TRBV5-5; 8 bases are shared with TRBD1. The CDR3 is made up of 15 amino acids. V gave up 4 bases and J gave up 0 bases; unmatched junction bases: 5. Germline CDR1 is SGHKS and CDR2 is YYEKEE (reference sequence). This CDR3 reads CASSLPRGHQETQYF. Here the CDR3 DNA reads TGTGCCAGCAGCCTACCCAGGGGGCACCAAGAGACCCAGTACTTC.

This rearrangement joins TRBV10-3 to TRBJ1-5; 8 positions agree with TRBD1. The CDR3 is made up of 14 amino acids. Per germline, CDR1 ENHRY and CDR2 SYGVKD. After removal of 3 bases from V and 6 bases from J, the junction contained 4 bases not matched to a gene. CDR3 in amino acids: CAISDTGGGQPQHF. For the CDR3, the DNA is TGTGCCATCAGTGATACAGGGGGTGGTCAGCCCCAGCATTTT.

This chain's CDR3 is CASSFPNGQYAFF. CDR3 nucleotides: TGTGCCAGCAGTTTTCCAAACGGACAGTACGCTTTCTTT. The V gene is TRBV28, the J gene TRBJ1-1, with D perhaps matching TRBD1 (6 bases). CDR3 size: 13 residues. In germline, CDR1 is MDHEN, CDR2 SYDVKM. V was clipped by 3 bases and J by 11 bases, with 16 bases between them.

Here the CDR3 DNA reads TGTGCCAGCGGGGAACAGGGGGGCAATCAGCCCCAGCATTTT. Its protein product is CASGEQGGNQPQHF. The chain uses TRBV2 and TRBJ1-5, with TRBD1 matching over 8 bases. With 8 bases clipped from V and 2 bases from J, the junction kept 5 bases outside the gene matches. Germline V gene lookup returns CDR1 SNHLY and CDR2 FYNNEI. CDR3 size: 14 residues.

As to this clone: Other DNA sequences in the sample encode the same CDR3. This sequence joins TRBV3-1 (or the pseudogene TRBV3-2) and TRBJ1-6; a weak D match, TRBD1 (5 bases). This CDR3 spans 14 amino acids. Germline assignment: CDR1 LGHDT and CDR2 YNNKEL (reference sequence). V was shortened by 1 base and J by 10 bases, with 11 bases between the two germline ends. The CDR3 loop is CASSQVAGNSPLHF. CDR3 DNA sequence: TGTGCCAGCAGCCAAGTGGCAGGGAACTCACCCCTCCACTTT.

The rearrangement uses TRBV9 and TRBJ2-7; the match to TRBD1 covers 7 bases. Germline values: CDR1 SGDLS, CDR2 YYNGEE. CDR3 length equals 14 residues. V gave up 2 bases and J gave up 0 bases; unmatched junction bases: 2. The CDR3 nucleotides are TGTGCCAGCAGCGTCACAGGGGCCTCCTACGAGCAGTACTTC. It specifies CASSVTGASYEQYF.

The rearrangement links TRBV5-1 to TRBJ1-4, with D possibly matching TRBD1 (6 bases). Germline V CDR1 and CDR2: SGHRS, YFSETQ. CDR3 size: 14 residues. V lost 4 bases, J lost 4 bases, and 11 bases lay in between. CDR3 nucleotides: TGCGCCAGCAGCAACCGGGACAATAATGAAAAACTGTTTTTT. The encoded protein is CASSNRDNNEKLFF.

The chain links TRBV2 to TRBJ1-1, with 9 bases lining up with TRBD1. Trimming cost V 5 bases and J 0 bases; bases outside gene matches: 7. The CDR3 sequence is 16 residues long. The germline V gene encodes CDR1 SNHLY and CDR2 FYNNEI. The CDR3 here is CASSWDREQMNTEAFF. Written as DNA, the CDR3 is TGTGCCAGCAGTTGGGACAGGGAACAGATGAACACTGAAGCTTTCTTT.

In this sample, this clone turned up a few times. V is TRBV7-9 and J is TRBJ1-2; D gene ambiguous. The CDR3 sequence is 13 residues long. Per germline, CDR1 SEHNR and CDR2 FQNEAQ (reference sequence). V was pared by 1 base and J by 3 bases, with 6 bases between. Here the CDR3 reads CASSLVRDYGYTF. CDR3 DNA: TGTGCCAGCAGCTTAGTACGGGACTATGGCTACACCTTC.